One and the same sample provided the 3 T cell receptor beta chains below, sequenced in a study of blood T cell repertoires in COVID-19. Method: immunoSEQ multiplex PCR; TCRdb's copy keeps in-frame clones and lacks some. The sample lists 150,000 to 200,000 clones; around 80% were seen once. The sequencing input was PBMCs or T cells enriched from blood (not recorded which). These receptors were obtained from a woman between 45 and 60 years old who had recovered from COVID-19.

The chain recombines TRBV27 with TRBJ2-2; possible D gene TRBD2, 6 bases. Trimming left V 9 bases short and J 6 bases short, with 14 bases between. This CDR3 spans 13 amino acids. Looked up from germline, CDR1 is MNHEY and CDR2 is SMNVEV (reference sequence). This CDR3 is CASPGTSSGELFF. The CDR3 DNA reads as TGTGCCAGTCCCGGGACTTCATCCGGGGAGCTGTTTTTT.

The CDR3 loop is CASRVQGDGYTF. The CDR3 DNA reads TGTGCCAGTAGGGTTCAGGGGGATGGCTACACCTTC. V gene TRBV19 combines with J gene TRBJ1-2, with 7 bases aligning to TRBD1. There are 12 residues in the CDR3. Germline V lookup: CDR1 LNHDA, CDR2 SQIVND (reference sequence). With V trimmed by 6 bases and J by 6 bases, 4 bases remained unmatched.

This rearrangement joins TRBV7-3 to TRBJ1-1, with 7 bases that match TRBD1. Trimming at V came to 3 bases and at J to 4 bases, leaving 2 bases not matched to a gene. The CDR3 spans 13 residues. The germline V gene has CDR1 SGHTA and CDR2 FQGTGA. The CDR3 nucleotides are TGTGCCAGCAGCTTCGCAGGGGGCACTGAAGCTTTCTTT. It encodes CASSFAGGTEAFF.